In this sample, the clone carrying this T cell receptor beta chain turned up a few times. Antigen: not known. This sample is drawn from a study of T cells in Graves' hyperthyroidism and ophthalmopathy. Study summary: Peripheral blood samples were taken at initial diagnosis, prior to any treatment. Notes on the study in general: Most thyroid clonotypes expanded above 0.001 appeared in blood too.

Diagnostic assessment was based on clinical symptoms, serum thyroxine and TRAb, thyroid ultrasound and orbital computed tomography. CDR3 size: 15 residues. Germline CDR1 SGHDN, CDR2 FVKESK. V lost 4 bases, J lost 0 bases, and 9 bases lay in between. RNA transcripts yielded amplified TCR beta CDR3 regions. Using the HTBI primer set, a first-round RT-PCR was run on the TCR CDR3. TCRdb fed the multiplex PCR reads into MiXCR, producing one record per CDR3 protein. This sample has some 300,000 distinct CDR3 sequences, with less than 15% found just once. This rearrangement joins TRBV14 to TRBJ2-2, with D possibly being TRBD2 (6 bases). The clonotype originates from a woman aged 30 to 39 with Graves' hyperthyroidism that later progressed to Graves' ophthalmopathy. Sequenced material: blood. The CDR3 DNA sequence: TGTGCCAGCAGCCGAGGGACTCCGAACACCGGGGAGCTGTTTTTT. Translated: CASSRGTPNTGELFF.